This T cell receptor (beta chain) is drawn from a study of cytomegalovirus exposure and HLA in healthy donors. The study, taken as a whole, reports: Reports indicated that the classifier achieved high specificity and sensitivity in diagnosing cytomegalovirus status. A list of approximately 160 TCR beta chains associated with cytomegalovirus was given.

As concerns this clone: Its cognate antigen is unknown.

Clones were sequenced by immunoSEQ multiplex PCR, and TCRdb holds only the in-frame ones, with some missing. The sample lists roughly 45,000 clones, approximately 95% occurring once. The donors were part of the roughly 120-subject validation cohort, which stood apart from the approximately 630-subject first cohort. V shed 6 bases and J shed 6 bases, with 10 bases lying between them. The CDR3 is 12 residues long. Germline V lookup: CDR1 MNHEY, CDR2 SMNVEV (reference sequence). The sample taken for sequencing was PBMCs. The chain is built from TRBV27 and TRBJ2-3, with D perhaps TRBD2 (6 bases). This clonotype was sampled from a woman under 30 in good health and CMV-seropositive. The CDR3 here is CASRTLADTQYF. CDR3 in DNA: TGTGCCAGCAGGACACTAGCTGATACGCAGTATTTT.